This T cell receptor beta chain came from a study of T cell responses to AZD1222 COVID-19 vaccine. Study background: Investigators merged groups given second doses at roughly 4 or roughly 12 weeks. Overall study results and limits: Possibly, clonal diversity was underestimated; donors were largely white British and included more females. Spike-specific TCR breadth rose after two AZD1222 doses, and depth rose as well.

This clone was picked up a small number of times. Its specificity is unknown. The CDR3 sequence is 17 residues long. V lost 3 bases and J lost 3, with 17 bases in between. Germline-derived CDR1 and CDR2 are SEHNR and FQNEAQ (reference sequence). Method: immunoSEQ multiplex PCR; TCRdb's copy keeps in-frame clones and lacks some. The data contain about 150,000 clones, roughly 90% of them singletons. This clonotype was sampled from an adult in good health. This rearrangement joins TRBV7-9 to TRBJ1-4, with D tentatively TRBD1 (5 bases). Material: peripheral blood, obtained on day 0 of AZD1222 vaccination. The CDR3 nucleotides are TGTGCCAGCAGCTTGGGTCGTGGGGCTGCGGCTAATGAAAAACTGTTTTTT. It is translated as CASSLGRGAAANEKLFF.